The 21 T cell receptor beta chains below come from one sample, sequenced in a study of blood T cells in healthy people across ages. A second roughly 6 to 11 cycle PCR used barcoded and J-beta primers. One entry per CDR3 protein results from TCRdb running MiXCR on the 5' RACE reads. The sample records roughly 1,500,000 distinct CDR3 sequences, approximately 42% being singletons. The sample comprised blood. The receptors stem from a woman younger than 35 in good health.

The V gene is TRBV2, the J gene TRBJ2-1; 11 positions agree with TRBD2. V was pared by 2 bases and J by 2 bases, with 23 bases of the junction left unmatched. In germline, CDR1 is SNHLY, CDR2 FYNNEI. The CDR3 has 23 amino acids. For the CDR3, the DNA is TGTGCCAGCAGTGAATTTATGAGGGAGGGAAGGTCTAGCGGGGGGCCAACCTACAATGAGCAGTTCTTC. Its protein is CASSEFMREGRSSGGPTYNEQFF.

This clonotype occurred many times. CDR3 sequence: CSARDSGSIIETQYF. CDR3 sequence (DNA): TGCAGTGCTAGAGACAGCGGGAGTATTATTGAGACCCAGTACTTC. V usage is TRBV20-1 and J usage is TRBJ2-5; 8 bases match TRBD2. Trimming removed 0 bases from V and 5 bases from J; junction bases left unmatched: 8. The V gene's germline CDR1 is DFQATT and CDR2 SNEGSKA (reference sequence). The CDR3 has 15 amino acids.

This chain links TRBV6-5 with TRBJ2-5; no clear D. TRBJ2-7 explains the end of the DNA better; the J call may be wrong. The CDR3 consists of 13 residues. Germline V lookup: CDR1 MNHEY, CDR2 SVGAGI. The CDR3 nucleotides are TGTGCCAGCAGTTACTCGGTATCCTACGAGCAGTACTTC. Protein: CASSYSVSYEQYF.

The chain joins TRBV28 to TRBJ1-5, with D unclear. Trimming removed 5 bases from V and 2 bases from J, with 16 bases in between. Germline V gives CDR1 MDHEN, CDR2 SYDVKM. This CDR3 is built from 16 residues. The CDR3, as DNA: TGTGCCAGCAGTCCGGCCCAAGGGATGGGCAATCAGCCCCAGCATTTT. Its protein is CASSPAQGMGNQPQHF.

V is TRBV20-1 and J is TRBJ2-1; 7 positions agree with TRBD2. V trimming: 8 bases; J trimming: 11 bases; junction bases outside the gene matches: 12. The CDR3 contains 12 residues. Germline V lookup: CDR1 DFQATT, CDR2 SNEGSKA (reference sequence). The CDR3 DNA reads TGCAGTCTTGCCGGGACTAACAACCAGCAGTTCTTC. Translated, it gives CSLAGTNNQQFF.

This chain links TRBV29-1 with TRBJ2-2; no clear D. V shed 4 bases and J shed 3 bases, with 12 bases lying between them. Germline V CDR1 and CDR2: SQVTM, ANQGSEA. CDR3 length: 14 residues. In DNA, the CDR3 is TGCAGCGTTGGTAAGACCCTGGACACCGGGGAGCTGTTTTTT. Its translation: CSVGKTLDTGELFF.

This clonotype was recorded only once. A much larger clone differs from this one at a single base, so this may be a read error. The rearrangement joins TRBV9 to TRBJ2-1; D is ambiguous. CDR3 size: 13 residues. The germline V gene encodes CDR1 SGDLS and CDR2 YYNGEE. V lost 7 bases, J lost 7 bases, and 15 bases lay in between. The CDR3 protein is CASRATAGNEQFF. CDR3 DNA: TGTGCCAGCCGCGCCACCGCTGGAAATGAGCAGTTCTTC.

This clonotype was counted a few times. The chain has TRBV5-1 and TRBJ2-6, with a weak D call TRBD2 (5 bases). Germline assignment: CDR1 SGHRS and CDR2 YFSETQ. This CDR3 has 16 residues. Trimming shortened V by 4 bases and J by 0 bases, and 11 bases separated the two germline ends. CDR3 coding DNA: TGCGCCAGCAGCGGGAGTAAGATCTCTGGGGCCAACGTCCTGACTTTC. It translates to CASSGSKISGANVLTF.

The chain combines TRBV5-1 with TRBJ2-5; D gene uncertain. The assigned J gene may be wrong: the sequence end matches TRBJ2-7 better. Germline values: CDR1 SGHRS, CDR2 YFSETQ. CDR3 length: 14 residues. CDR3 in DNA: TGCGCCAGCAGCTTGGTACCCTTTGGCTACGAGCAGTACTTC. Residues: CASSLVPFGYEQYF.

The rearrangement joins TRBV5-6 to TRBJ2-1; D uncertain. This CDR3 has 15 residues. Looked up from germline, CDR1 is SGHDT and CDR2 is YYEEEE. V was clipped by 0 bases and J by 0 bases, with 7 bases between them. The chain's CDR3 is CASSLDVSSYNEQFF. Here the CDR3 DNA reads TGTGCCAGCAGCTTGGACGTGAGCTCCTACAATGAGCAGTTCTTC. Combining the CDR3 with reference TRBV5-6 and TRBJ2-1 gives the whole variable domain DAGVTQSPTHLIKTRGQQVTLRCSPKSGHDTVSWYQQALGQGPQFIFQYYEEEERQRGNFPDRFSGHQFPNYSSELNVNALLLGDSALYLCASSLDVSSYNEQFFGPGTRLTVL.

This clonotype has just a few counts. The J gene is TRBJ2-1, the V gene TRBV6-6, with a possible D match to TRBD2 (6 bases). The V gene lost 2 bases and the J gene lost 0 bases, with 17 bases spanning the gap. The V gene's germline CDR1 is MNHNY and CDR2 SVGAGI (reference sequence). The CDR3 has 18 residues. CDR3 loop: CASSYVGGGFSSYNEQFF. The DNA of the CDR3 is TGTGCCAGCAGTTACGTGGGGGGTGGGTTTAGCTCCTACAATGAGCAGTTCTTC.

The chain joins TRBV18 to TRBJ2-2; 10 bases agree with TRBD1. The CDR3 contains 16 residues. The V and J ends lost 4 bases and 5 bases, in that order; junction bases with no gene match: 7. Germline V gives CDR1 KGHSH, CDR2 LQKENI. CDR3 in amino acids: CASSLPGQGKTGELFF. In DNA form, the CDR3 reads TGTGCCAGCTCACTCCCGGGACAGGGGAAGACCGGGGAGCTGTTTTTT.

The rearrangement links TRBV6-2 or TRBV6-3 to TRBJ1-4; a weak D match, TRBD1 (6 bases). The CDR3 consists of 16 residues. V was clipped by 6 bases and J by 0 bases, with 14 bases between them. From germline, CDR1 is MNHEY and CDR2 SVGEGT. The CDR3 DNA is TGTGCCAGCAGGACCGGGACATTTTCAACTAATGAAAAACTGTTTTTT. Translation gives CASRTGTFSTNEKLFF.

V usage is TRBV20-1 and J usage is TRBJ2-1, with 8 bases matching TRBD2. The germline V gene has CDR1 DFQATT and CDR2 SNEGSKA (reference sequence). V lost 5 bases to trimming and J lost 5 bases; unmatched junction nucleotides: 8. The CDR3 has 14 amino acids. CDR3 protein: CSAGGGGGNNEQFF. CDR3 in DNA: TGCAGTGCTGGAGGAGGCGGGGGGAACAATGAGCAGTTCTTC.

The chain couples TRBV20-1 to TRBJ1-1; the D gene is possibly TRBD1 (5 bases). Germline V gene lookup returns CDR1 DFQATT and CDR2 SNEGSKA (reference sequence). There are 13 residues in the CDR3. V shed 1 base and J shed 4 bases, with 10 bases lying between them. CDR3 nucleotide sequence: TGCAGTGCTAGAGGGGGCAGGGTCACTGAAGCTTTCTTT. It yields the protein CSARGGRVTEAFF.

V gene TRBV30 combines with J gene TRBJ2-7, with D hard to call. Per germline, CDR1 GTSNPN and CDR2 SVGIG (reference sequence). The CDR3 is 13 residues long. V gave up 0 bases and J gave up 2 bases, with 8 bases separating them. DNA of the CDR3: TGTGCCTGGAGTGTTTCGACAACCTACGAGCAGTACTTC. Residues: CAWSVSTTYEQYF.

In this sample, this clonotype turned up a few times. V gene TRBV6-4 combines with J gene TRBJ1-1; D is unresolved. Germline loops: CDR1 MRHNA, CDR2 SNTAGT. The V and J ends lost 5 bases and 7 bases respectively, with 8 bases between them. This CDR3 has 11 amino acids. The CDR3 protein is CASSRNYEAFF. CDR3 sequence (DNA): TGTGCCAGCAGTCGCAACTATGAAGCTTTCTTT.

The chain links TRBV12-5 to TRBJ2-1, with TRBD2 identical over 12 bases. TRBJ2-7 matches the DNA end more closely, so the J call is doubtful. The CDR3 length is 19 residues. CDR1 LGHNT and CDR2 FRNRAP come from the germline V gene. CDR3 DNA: TGTGCTAGTGGTTTGGTAGTGACTAGCGGGGGAGGGCACTACAATGAGCAGTACTTC. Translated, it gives CASGLVVTSGGGHYNEQYF.

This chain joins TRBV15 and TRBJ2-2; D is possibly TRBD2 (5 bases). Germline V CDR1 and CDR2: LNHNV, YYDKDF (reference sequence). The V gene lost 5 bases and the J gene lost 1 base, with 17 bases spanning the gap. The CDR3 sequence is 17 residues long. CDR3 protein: CATSPSPSGLNTGELFF. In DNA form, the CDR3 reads TGTGCCACCAGCCCCAGTCCAAGCGGCTTGAACACCGGGGAGCTGTTTTTT. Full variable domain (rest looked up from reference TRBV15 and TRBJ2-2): DAMVIQNPRYQVTQFGKPVTLSCSQTLNHNVMYWYQQKSSQAPKLLFHYYDKDFNNEADTPDNFQSRRPNTSFCFLDIRSPGLGDTAMYLCATSPSPSGLNTGELFFGEGSRLTVL.

CDR3 sequence: CASSGTRNIQYF. The DNA for the CDR3 is TGTGCCAGCAGCGGTACTAGGAACATTCAGTACTTC. This rearrangement joins TRBV2 to TRBJ2-4, with a possible D match to TRBD2 (5 bases). The CDR3 is 12 residues long. Germline V gives CDR1 SNHLY, CDR2 FYNNEI. The V gene lost 6 bases and the J gene lost 7 bases, with 10 bases spanning the gap.

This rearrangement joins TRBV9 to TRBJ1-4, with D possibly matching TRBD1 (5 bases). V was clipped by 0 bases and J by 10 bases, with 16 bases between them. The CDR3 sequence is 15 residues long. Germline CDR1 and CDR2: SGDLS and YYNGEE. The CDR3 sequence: CASSVDRGYNVKLFF. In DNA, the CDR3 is TGTGCCAGCAGCGTAGATCGGGGGTATAACGTAAAACTGTTTTTT.